The 24 T cell receptor beta chains given below trace back to one sample, sequenced in a study of cytomegalovirus exposure and HLA in healthy donors. 60 Vbeta and 13 Jbeta primers were used in PCR. Data came from immunoSEQ multiplex PCR; TCRdb stores just in-frame clones and leaves some out. This sample has 100,000 to 150,000 clones, with about 81% found just once. The sample consisted of PBMCs. The receptors originated from a woman aged 45-65 years in good health and CMV-seropositive.

V gene TRBV9 combines with J gene TRBJ2-7, with D maybe TRBD1 (7 bases). There are 15 residues in the CDR3. Looked up from germline, CDR1 is SGDLS and CDR2 is YYNGEE. The V and J ends lost 2 bases and 3 bases respectively, with 15 bases between them. CDR3 amino acids: CASSVTGEESYEQYF. CDR3 sequence (DNA): TGTGCCAGCAGCGTCACAGGGGAGGAGAGCTACGAGCAGTACTTC.

This clone was recorded once. V usage is TRBV6-1 and J usage is TRBJ2-5; D is possibly TRBD1 (5 bases). Trimming pared 3 bases from V and 6 bases from J, leaving 11 bases between. Germline V lookup: CDR1 MNHNS, CDR2 SASEGT. The CDR3 contains 13 residues. The CDR3 DNA follows: TGTGCCAGCAGTGATGGCAGGGTGAAGACCCAGTACTTC. This codes for CASSDGRVKTQYF.

The chain links TRBV9 to TRBJ2-1; TRBD1 is a possible D gene (6 bases). The CDR3 consists of 15 residues. Trimming cost V 0 bases and J 4 bases, with 11 bases left between them. Germline lookup yields CDR1 SGDLS and CDR2 YYNGEE. CDR3 loop: CASSVGGRVYNEQFF. In DNA form, the CDR3 reads TGTGCCAGCAGCGTAGGGGGGCGGGTATACAATGAGCAGTTCTTC.

This sequence joins TRBV12-5 and TRBJ1-2; D is ambiguous. The CDR3 extends over 11 amino acids. Trimming stripped 3 bases from V and 4 bases from J, with 3 bases between. Germline assignment: CDR1 LGHNT and CDR2 FRNRAP. The CDR3 loop reads CASGFSYGYTF. The CDR3 region has the DNA TGTGCTAGTGGTTTCTCCTATGGCTACACCTTC.

The genes are TRBV27 and TRBJ1-4; D is possibly TRBD1 (5 bases). CDR1 is MNHEY, CDR2 SMNVEV, per germline (reference sequence). The CDR3 is 13 amino acids. The V and J ends lost 6 bases and 5 bases respectively, with 10 bases between them. CDR3 protein: CASSPGGNEKLFF. CDR3 DNA sequence: TGTGCCAGCAGCCCCGGGGGGAATGAAAAACTGTTTTTT.

The rearrangement links TRBV7-9 to TRBJ2-5; D gene uncertain. V was clipped by 2 bases and J by 0 bases, with 10 bases between them. This CDR3 is built from 15 residues. Per germline, CDR1 SEHNR and CDR2 FQNEAQ (reference sequence). DNA of the CDR3: TGTGCCAGCAGCTTATCGGTGCTCCACCAAGAGACCCAGTACTTC. This encodes CASSLSVLHQETQYF.

This chain joins TRBV10-3 and TRBJ2-2; D is possibly TRBD1 (6 bases). This CDR3 contains 17 residues. The ends were cut back, 4 bases at V and 2 bases at J, with 17 bases in the middle. The V gene's germline CDR1 is ENHRY and CDR2 SYGVKD. In DNA, the CDR3 is TGTGCCATCAGTGGACAGGACCCACCGATAAACACCGGGGAGCTGTTTTTT. It specifies CAISGQDPPINTGELFF.

This chain connects TRBV6-5 to TRBJ2-1; 10 nucleotides line up with TRBD2. Losses at the gene ends were 4 bases for V and 1 base for J; bases not matched to a gene: 4. CDR3 length: 16 residues. CDR1 is MNHEY and CDR2 is SVGAGI in the germline V gene. The CDR3 coding sequence is TGTGCCAGCAGTTCTGCTAGCGGGGGATCCTACAATGAGCAGTTCTTC. The encoded protein is CASSSASGGSYNEQFF.

V gene TRBV12-1 combines with J gene TRBJ1-1. TRBV12-1 is classified as a pseudogene. This CDR3 comprises 12 residues. The CDR3 reads CASSFRGTEAFF. The CDR3 DNA sequence: TGTGCCAGCAGCTTTCGGGGGACGGAAGCTTTCTTT.

The chain employs TRBV28 and TRBJ1-2; 8 positions agree with TRBD1. The CDR3 is 15 residues long. Germline loops: CDR1 MDHEN, CDR2 SYDVKM. V shed 2 bases, J shed 4 bases, and the junction held 6 bases outside the gene matches. The CDR3 is CASSLTMGQAYGYTF. The DNA of the CDR3 is TGTGCCAGCAGTTTAACCATGGGACAGGCCTATGGCTACACCTTC.

This clone was observed a few times. V usage is TRBV6-5 and J usage is TRBJ2-7, with D perhaps TRBD2 (6 bases). CDR3 length: 13 residues. Germline V lookup: CDR1 MNHEY, CDR2 SVGAGI. V dropped 2 bases and J dropped 3 bases, with 8 bases sitting between them. The DNA of the CDR3 is TGTGCCAGCAGTTACAGGGGAGGCTACGAGCAGTACTTC. This gives the protein CASSYRGGYEQYF.

This clone was detected ten times or more. The chain links TRBV5-1 to TRBJ2-7; 10 bases agree with TRBD1. Trimming removed 3 bases from V and 5 bases from J; junction bases left unmatched: 2. The CDR3 is made up of 13 amino acids. Looked up from germline, CDR1 is SGHRS and CDR2 is YFSETQ. CDR3 in amino acids: CASSSGTGDEQYF. In nucleotides, the CDR3 is TGCGCCAGCAGCTCCGGGACAGGGGACGAGCAGTACTTC.

The chain uses TRBV27 and TRBJ2-5; 8 positions agree with TRBD2. J lost 4 bases, V lost 4 bases, and 8 bases had no gene match. The CDR3 extends over 15 amino acids. Germline CDR1 reads MNHEY; CDR2 reads SMNVEV (reference sequence). CDR3 region: CASSSGRAGGETQYF. The CDR3 coding sequence is TGTGCCAGCAGTTCCGGGAGGGCCGGGGGAGAGACCCAGTACTTC.

The V call is TRBV5-1, the J call TRBJ2-7; TRBD1 might be the D (5 bases). The CDR3 has 14 amino acids. Trimming removed 0 bases from V and 2 bases from J, with 9 bases in between. Looked up from germline, CDR1 is SGHRS and CDR2 is YFSETQ. The CDR3 here is CASSLVAGTYEQYF. The CDR3 DNA is TGCGCCAGCAGCTTGGTAGCAGGGACCTACGAGCAGTACTTC.

This clone was recorded only once. The chain uses TRBV7-9 and TRBJ2-7; TRBD1 agrees at 7 bases. The V gene end was trimmed by 1 base and the J gene end by 6 bases; junction bases not matched to a gene: 3. The CDR3 loop spans 13 amino acids. Germline loops: CDR1 SEHNR, CDR2 FQNEAQ (reference sequence). The CDR3 DNA sequence: TGTGCCAGCAGCTTAGAGGGGGCTGGCGAGCAGTACTTC. Translated: CASSLEGAGEQYF.

The DNA for the CDR3 is TGTGCCAGCAGGAGCGGACCCGGCCACCAAGAGACCCAGTACTTC. It is translated as CASRSGPGHQETQYF. The rearrangement uses TRBV6-6 and TRBJ2-5, with a tentative D call TRBD2 (5 bases). V gave up 6 bases and J gave up 0 bases, with 14 bases separating them. This CDR3 region has 15 residues. Germline CDR1 MNHNY, CDR2 SVGAGI (reference sequence).

This clone was observed a few times. The V gene is TRBV9, the J gene TRBJ1-1; D may be TRBD1 (5 bases). Germline values: CDR1 SGDLS, CDR2 YYNGEE. V dropped 4 bases and J dropped 6 bases, with 16 bases sitting between them. This CDR3 region has 14 residues. CDR3 sequence reads: CASSLAGGVSEAFF. The CDR3 bases are TGTGCCAGCAGCCTCGCCGGGGGGGTCTCTGAAGCTTTCTTT.

The chain carries TRBV7-2 and TRBJ1-6; 11 nucleotides agree with TRBD1. The CDR3 consists of 14 residues. CDR1 and CDR2 from the germline V gene are SGHTA and FQGNSA. V shed 5 bases and J 10 bases; nucleotides not matched to a gene: 4. CDR3 region: CASSRGTGGSPLHF. The CDR3 region has the DNA TGTGCCAGCAGCCGCGGGACAGGGGGATCACCCCTCCACTTT.

The sample holds a few counts of this clone. CDR3 amino acids: CASSLGEAGVDYNEQFF. DNA of the CDR3: TGTGCCAGCAGCTTGGGTGAAGCGGGAGTGGATTACAATGAGCAGTTCTTC. The chain couples TRBV5-4 to TRBJ2-1, with TRBD2 matching over 8 bases. Per the germline V gene, CDR1 is SGHNT and CDR2 is YYREEE (reference sequence). The CDR3 spans 17 residues. Germline trimming cut 0 bases from V and 4 bases from J; bases unmatched to any gene: 9.

CDR3 bases: TGTGCCAGCAGCGTAGTTCGAGAGGCCGGGGAGCTGTTTTTT. Translating gives CASSVVREAGELFF. This sequence joins TRBV9 and TRBJ2-2; D remains ambiguous. Germline V CDR1 and CDR2: SGDLS, YYNGEE. V dropped 0 bases and J dropped 6 bases, with 9 bases sitting between them. The CDR3 has 14 residues.

V gene TRBV2 combines with J gene TRBJ2-5, with 8 nucleotides matching TRBD2. There are 12 residues in the CDR3. Germline lookup yields CDR1 SNHLY and CDR2 FYNNEI. Unmatched junction bases numbered 0, after V lost 6 bases and J lost 3 bases. The CDR3 DNA reads TGTGCCAGCAGGACTAGCGAAGAGACCCAGTACTTC. Protein sequence: CASRTSEETQYF.

The V gene is TRBV4-3, the J gene TRBJ2-1; 9 bases align to TRBD2. Germline V gene sequence: CDR1 LGHNA, CDR2 YSLEER. Trimming took 0 bases from V and 6 from J; bases not matched to a gene: 6. This CDR3 comprises 16 residues. CDR3 amino acids: CASSQEASGIGNEQFF. The CDR3 coding sequence is TGCGCCAGCAGCCAAGAGGCTAGCGGGATCGGCAATGAGCAGTTCTTC.

This clone came up once. V usage is TRBV25-1 and J usage is TRBJ1-1; the D is unclear. V lost 4 bases and J lost 4, with 16 bases in between. Germline-derived CDR1 and CDR2 are MGHDK and SYGVNS. The CDR3 has 15 residues. The CDR3 nucleotides read TGTGCCAGCAGTGGCCACGCCACCCGGGGCACTGAAGCTTTCTTT. The encoded protein is CASSGHATRGTEAFF. The whole variable domain, filled in from reference TRBV25-1 and TRBJ1-1, reads EADIYQTPRYLVIGTGKKITLECSQTMGHDKMYWYQQDPGMELHLIHYSYGVNSTEKGDLSSESTVSRIRTEHFPLTLESARPSHTSQYLCASSGHATRGTEAFFGQGTRLTVV.

This clone appeared a few times. The genes are TRBV5-1 and TRBJ1-3; D remains unclear. The CDR3 totals 14 residues. Trimming shortened V by 1 base and J by 0 bases, and 5 bases separated the two germline ends. CDR1 and CDR2 (germline): SGHRS, YFSETQ. DNA for the CDR3: TGCGCCAGCAGCTTGTCCTCCTCTGGAAACACCATATATTTT. This codes for CASSLSSSGNTIYF.